These 18 T cell receptor beta chains came from one sample sequenced in a study of OX40 agonist ivuxolimab in advanced cancers. Sequencing was performed with immunoSEQ multiplex PCR; in TCRdb, only in-frame clones are kept and a portion is missing. The data show fewer than 130,000 clones, with roughly nine tenths seen just once and less than 0.3% held by the top ten. Sequencing was performed on CD4+ or CD8+ T cells sorted from blood, taken in a trial of the OX40 agonist ivuxolimab. The source of these receptors is an adult with an advanced solid tumor such as melanoma, head and neck, liver or kidney cancer.

The V call is TRBV5-6, the J call TRBJ1-1; D unresolved. The CDR3 runs to 14 residues. V lost 1 base, J lost 1 base, and 8 bases lay in between. The germline CDR1 and CDR2 sequences are SGHDT and YYEEEE. CDR3: CASSLRRGNTEAFF. In nucleotides, the CDR3 is TGTGCCAGCAGCTTGAGGCGAGGGAACACTGAAGCTTTCTTT.

The chain joins TRBV5-1 to TRBJ2-5; TRBD2 agrees at 8 bases. Germline CDR1 SGHRS, CDR2 YFSETQ. Losses at the gene ends were 4 bases for V and 4 bases for J; bases not matched to a gene: 12. The CDR3 contains 16 residues. The CDR3 is CASSPQAGGSRETQYF. Written as DNA, the CDR3 is TGCGCCAGCAGCCCCCAGGCGGGGGGCAGTCGAGAGACCCAGTACTTC.

The chain employs TRBV30 and TRBJ1-1; D perhaps matches TRBD1 (6 bases). CDR3 size: 14 residues. Trimming removed 4 bases from V and 0 bases from J, with 12 bases in between. Germline CDR1 GTSNPN, CDR2 SVGIG (reference sequence). The CDR3 protein is CAWMDSPMNTEAFF. CDR3 DNA sequence: TGTGCCTGGATGGACAGCCCTATGAACACTGAAGCTTTCTTT.

J is TRBJ2-6 and V is TRBV7-9; 9 bases are shared with TRBD1. V trimming: 5 bases; J trimming: 2 bases; junction bases outside the gene matches: 10. This CDR3 is built from 18 residues. Germline CDR1 reads SEHNR; CDR2 reads FQNEAQ (reference sequence). CDR3 sequence reads: CASSHRGQGLTGANVLTF. The CDR3 DNA reads TGTGCCAGCAGCCATAGGGGACAGGGACTCACTGGGGCCAACGTCCTGACTTTC.

CDR3 coding DNA: TGTGCCAGCAGCCTAAGACTGAACACCGGGGAGCTGTTTTTT. It is translated as CASSLRLNTGELFF. The V and J genes are TRBV11-2 and TRBJ2-2; D gene uncertain. With 5 bases removed from V and 1 base from J, the gap between germline ends came to 8 bases. The CDR3 is 14 residues long. Germline CDR1 is SGHAT and CDR2 is FQNNGV.

The table lists this clone with a count of one. The chain employs TRBV4-1 and TRBJ1-2, with D tentatively TRBD1 (6 bases). The CDR3 runs to 15 residues. Between the trimmed V and J ends, which lost 0 bases and 2 bases, there was a span of 10 bases. Germline V gene sequence: CDR1 MGHRA, CDR2 YSYEKL. CDR3 loop: CASSQEWTENYGYTF. CDR3 DNA: TGCGCCAGCAGCCAAGAGTGGACAGAAAACTATGGCTACACCTTC.

The chain combines TRBV4-2 with TRBJ2-3; 9 positions match TRBD2. The ends lost 4 bases at V and 2 bases at J; junction bases unmatched: 22. The length of the CDR3 is 21 residues. CDR1 and CDR2 from the germline V gene are LGHNA and YNFKEQ. CDR3 nucleotide sequence: TGTGCCAGCAGCCTCAAGATCGGGGGTGGGCTAGCGGGGACTACCACAGATACGCAGTATTTT. Residues: CASSLKIGGGLAGTTTDTQYF.

The V call is TRBV6-5, the J call TRBJ2-7; D ambiguous. Trimming removed 5 bases from V and 2 bases from J, with 13 bases in between. CDR1 and CDR2 (germline): MNHEY, SVGAGI. CDR3 size: 14 residues. The CDR3 protein is CASSQRSQAYEQYF. The CDR3 DNA reads TGTGCCAGCAGTCAAAGATCCCAGGCCTACGAGCAGTACTTC.

V usage is TRBV7-3 and J usage is TRBJ2-3; the match to TRBD2 covers 7 bases. Germline CDR1 and CDR2: SGHTA and FQGTGA. V was pared by 1 base and J by 2 bases, with 3 bases of the junction left unmatched. The CDR3 sequence is 15 residues long. The DNA for the CDR3 is TGTGCCAGCAGCTTAATCGGGACTACCACAGATACGCAGTATTTT. Translation gives CASSLIGTTTDTQYF.

In DNA, the CDR3 is TGTGCCAGCAGCCCGACAGGGTACACTGAAGCTTTCTTT. This codes for CASSPTGYTEAFF. The chain carries TRBV7-8 and TRBJ1-1; 7 bases line up with TRBD1. Germline V gives CDR1 SGHVS, CDR2 FQNEAQ. The ends lost 5 bases at V and 3 bases at J; junction bases unmatched: 3. This CDR3 has 13 residues.

The chain combines TRBV5-4 with TRBJ1-5, with D uncertain. Germline CDR1 is SGHNT and CDR2 is YYREEE (reference sequence). The CDR3 extends over 16 amino acids. Trimming left V 0 bases short and J 1 base short, with 11 bases between. In DNA, the CDR3 is TGTGCCAGCAGCTTGGACGGAGTCTCAAGCAATCAGCCCCAGCATTTT. Translating gives CASSLDGVSSNQPQHF.

V gene TRBV5-1 combines with J gene TRBJ1-4; D remains ambiguous. Trimming stripped 3 bases from V and 8 bases from J, with 11 bases between. The CDR3 consists of 13 residues. Germline-derived CDR1 and CDR2 are SGHRS and YFSETQ. The DNA of the CDR3 is TGCGCCAGCAGCTCCTTAAATGGCGAAAAACTGTTTTTT. Amino acids: CASSSLNGEKLFF. Drawing the rest from reference TRBV5-1 and TRBJ1-4, the complete variable domain is KAGVTQTPRYLIKTRGQQVTLSCSPISGHRSVSWYQQTPGQGLQFLFEYFSETQRNKGNFPGRFSGRQFSNSRSEMNVSTLELGDSALYLCASSSLNGEKLFFGSGTQLSVL.

The V gene is TRBV29-1, the J gene TRBJ2-7; 7 positions agree with TRBD2. Germline V gives CDR1 SQVTM, CDR2 ANQGSEA. Trimming cost V 6 bases and J 3 bases; bases outside gene matches: 5. The CDR3 runs to 12 residues. Here the CDR3 DNA reads TGCAGCGTCGCTAGCGGTTACTACGAGCAGTACTTC. Translated: CSVASGYYEQYF.

This rearrangement joins TRBV5-1 to TRBJ2-7; 9 bases agree with TRBD1. Germline assignment: CDR1 SGHRS and CDR2 YFSETQ. The V and J ends lost 1 base and 5 bases, in that order; junction bases with no gene match: 10. CDR3 length: 16 amino acids. This CDR3 is CASSLSTGTGSHEQYF. The DNA of the CDR3 is TGCGCCAGCAGCTTGTCTACCGGGACAGGGTCTCACGAGCAGTACTTC.

The genes are TRBV28 and TRBJ2-5; D may be TRBD1 or TRBD2 (5 bases each). The CDR3 is 14 amino acids. V lost 6 bases, J lost 7 bases, and 18 bases lay in between. CDR1 MDHEN and CDR2 SYDVKM come from the germline V gene. CDR3 amino acids: CASSSPLGARTQYF. In nucleotides, the CDR3 is TGTGCCAGCAGCTCACCACTAGGGGCCAGGACCCAGTACTTC. The full variable domain, completed using reference TRBV28 and TRBJ2-5, is DVKVTQSSRYLVKRTGEKVFLECVQDMDHENMFWYRQDPGLGLRLIYFSYDVKMKEKGDIPEGYSVSREKKERFSLILESASTNQTSMYLCASSSPLGARTQYFGPGTRLLVL.

This CDR3 reads CASSAILNRDRVSDEQFF. CDR3 bases: TGTGCCAGCAGCGCAATCCTAAACCGGGACAGGGTATCCGATGAGCAGTTCTTC. V gene TRBV5-6 combines with J gene TRBJ2-1, with 9 bases aligning to TRBD1. CDR1 SGHDT and CDR2 YYEEEE come from the germline V gene. The junction had 19 bases not matched to a gene; V was cut back by 4 bases and J by 8 bases. CDR3 size: 18 residues.

The chain couples TRBV5-1 to TRBJ2-1; weak D call: TRBD2 (6 bases). Germline V gives CDR1 SGHRS, CDR2 YFSETQ. The V gene lost 4 bases and the J gene lost 3 bases, with 23 bases spanning the gap. This CDR3 has 18 residues. CDR3 protein: CASSVGLPPLSFYNEQFF. Written as DNA, the CDR3 is TGCGCCAGCAGCGTGGGACTCCCACCCCTCTCCTTCTACAATGAGCAGTTCTTC.

The V call is TRBV29-1, the J call TRBJ1-1, with a weak D call TRBD1 (6 bases). The CDR3 sequence is 13 residues long. With 3 bases removed from V and 6 bases from J, the gap between germline ends came to 14 bases. CDR1 is SQVTM, CDR2 ANQGSEA, per germline. DNA for the CDR3: TGCAGCGTTGACCGGGGGCAGGGTTCTGAAGCTTTCTTT. Translating gives CSVDRGQGSEAFF.